The 26 T cell receptor beta chains listed next were all sequenced from one sample in a study of cytomegalovirus exposure and HLA in healthy donors. A multiplex PCR was run with 60 Vbeta primers and 13 Jbeta primers. Clones were read by immunoSEQ multiplex PCR, and TCRdb kept only the in-frame ones, dropping some. The repertoire holds 110,000 to 150,000 clones, with approximately 82% as singletons. The sample was PBMCs. These receptors all come from a woman aged 55-70 years in good health and CMV-seropositive.

This clone has just a few counts. This sequence joins TRBV27 and TRBJ1-4, with TRBD1 matching over 8 bases. J gave up 3 bases and V 6 bases, and 6 bases lay outside the gene matches. The CDR3 covers 15 residues. Germline CDR1 MNHEY, CDR2 SMNVEV (reference sequence). Here the CDR3 DNA reads TGTGCCAGCAGCCGGTCCAGGGGGCCTAATGAAAAACTGTTTTTT. This translates into CASSRSRGPNEKLFF.

V gene TRBV2 combines with J gene TRBJ2-1; 10 bases fit TRBD1. Losses at the gene ends were 8 bases for V and 1 base for J; bases not matched to a gene: 11. Germline CDR1 and CDR2: SNHLY and FYNNEI. CDR3 length: 17 amino acids. DNA of the CDR3: TGTGCCAGCGTCTACGACAGGGGGCTTAAATCCTACAATGAGCAGTTCTTC. Its translation is CASVYDRGLKSYNEQFF.

This clone has just a few counts. The rearrangement joins TRBV4-2 to TRBJ2-3, with 10 bases aligning to TRBD2. The CDR3 has 18 residues. Germline lookup yields CDR1 LGHNA and CDR2 YNFKEQ. V shed 2 bases and J 1 base; nucleotides not matched to a gene: 9. CDR3 nucleotide sequence: TGTGCCAGCAGCCAACCTACGTCGGGACTAGCGCGCACAGATACGCAGTATTTT. Its translation is CASSQPTSGLARTDTQYF.

The chain has TRBV28 and TRBJ1-4; possible D gene TRBD1, 6 bases. The CDR3 runs to 14 residues. V dropped 3 bases and J dropped 7 bases, with 12 bases sitting between them. Germline CDR1 and CDR2: MDHEN and SYDVKM. The CDR3 DNA reads TGTGCCAGCAGTTTTCAGGGGTTGAGTGAAAAACTGTTTTTT. The encoded protein is CASSFQGLSEKLFF.

The rearrangement links TRBV6-6 to TRBJ1-3; D uncertain. CDR1 and CDR2 (germline): MNHNY, SVGAGI (reference sequence). Trimming left V 2 bases short and J 7 bases short, with 9 bases between. The CDR3 is made up of 13 amino acids. The CDR3 here is CASSYPKLNTIYF. CDR3 bases: TGTGCCAGCAGTTACCCAAAACTGAACACCATATATTTT.

The V gene is TRBV7-2, the J gene TRBJ1-3; possible D gene TRBD1, 6 bases. The V end lost 1 base, the J end lost 4 bases, and 17 bases lay between the germline ends. CDR3 length: 17 amino acids. Looked up from germline, CDR1 is SGHTA and CDR2 is FQGNSA. CDR3 amino acids: CASSLVLSGTPGNTIYF. CDR3 sequence (DNA): TGTGCCAGCAGCTTAGTTTTATCCGGGACACCCGGAAACACCATATATTTT.

The chain employs TRBV6-1 and TRBJ1-5; 10 positions match TRBD1. Germline CDR1 and CDR2: MNHNS and SASEGT. The V and J ends lost 3 bases and 7 bases, in that order; junction bases with no gene match: 9. CDR3 length: 16 residues. CDR3 amino acids: CASSDVWGTGVQPQHF. DNA for the CDR3: TGTGCCAGCAGTGATGTTTGGGGGACAGGGGTACAGCCCCAGCATTTT.

This rearrangement joins TRBV4-1 to TRBJ2-1; TRBD2 matches at 7 bases. The CDR3 length is 17 residues. Germline CDR1 reads MGHRA; CDR2 reads YSYEKL. J lost 8 bases, V lost 1 base, and 14 bases had no gene match. In nucleotides, the CDR3 is TGCGCCAGCAGCCAAGTTTCGGGAGGAGGGAGGGCGGATGAGCAGTTCTTC. This sequence encodes CASSQVSGGGRADEQFF.

The rearrangement uses TRBV10-3 and TRBJ2-7; 9 nucleotides match TRBD2. CDR1 and CDR2 from the germline V gene are ENHRY and SYGVKD. This CDR3 has 13 residues. The V and J ends lost 10 bases and 0 bases, in that order; junction bases with no gene match: 4. This chain's CDR3 is CATRTSDSYEQYF. The DNA of the CDR3 is TGTGCCACCCGGACTAGCGACTCCTACGAGCAGTACTTC.

The chain combines TRBV7-3 with TRBJ1-6; 9 bases line up with TRBD1. The ends lost 4 bases at V and 6 bases at J; junction bases unmatched: 1. The CDR3 totals 14 residues. From germline, CDR1 is SGHTA and CDR2 FQGTGA. CDR3 nucleotide sequence: TGTGCCAGCAGCTCGGGACAGGGTAATTCACCCCTCCACTTT. Translated: CASSSGQGNSPLHF.

The chain links TRBV7-9 to TRBJ2-7, with D perhaps matching TRBD1 (6 bases). V was pared by 4 bases and J by 2 bases, with 18 bases between. Germline V gene lookup returns CDR1 SEHNR and CDR2 FQNEAQ (reference sequence). This CDR3 region has 16 residues. The CDR3 nucleotides are TGTGCCAGCAGCTCCCCCAAGGACAGTCAGACCTACGAGCAGTACTTC. It yields the protein CASSSPKDSQTYEQYF. The full variable domain, in which reference TRBV7-9 and TRBJ2-7 provide the parts outside the CDR3, is DTGVSQNPRHKITKRGQNVTFRCDPISEHNRLYWYRQTLGQGPEFLTYFQNEAQLEKSRLLSDRFSAERPKGSFSTLEIQRTEQGDSAMYLCASSSPKDSQTYEQYFGPGTRLTVT.

The chain joins TRBV7-9 to TRBJ2-7, with D possibly TRBD1 on 6 matching bases. V gave up 5 bases and J gave up 3 bases, with 14 bases separating them. This CDR3 has 14 amino acids. Per germline, CDR1 SEHNR and CDR2 FQNEAQ (reference sequence). CDR3 loop: CASSAKTGYYEQYF. The CDR3 DNA reads TGTGCCAGCAGCGCCAAGACAGGATACTACGAGCAGTACTTC.

The gene calls are TRBV18 and TRBJ2-3; a weak D match, TRBD2 (6 bases). The CDR3 covers 18 residues. V was trimmed by 3 bases and J by 1 base, leaving 20 bases between them. Germline V lookup: CDR1 KGHSH, CDR2 LQKENI. Here the CDR3 reads CASSPQLTPIAGTDTQYF. The CDR3 nucleotides read TGTGCCAGCTCACCGCAGTTGACCCCTATAGCGGGCACAGATACGCAGTATTTT.

The chain uses TRBV7-2 and TRBJ2-7; 11 nucleotides match TRBD2. Per germline, CDR1 SGHTA and CDR2 FQGNSA. Trimming cost V 3 bases and J 1 base; bases outside gene matches: 2. The CDR3 consists of 15 residues. CDR3 protein: CASSFSGRASYEQYF. The CDR3 nucleotides read TGTGCCAGCAGCTTTAGCGGGAGGGCGTCCTACGAGCAGTACTTC.

Worth noting for this clone: A read error may produce the germline difference seen at one junction end. DNA of the CDR3: TGTGCCATCAGTGAACCCTACTCCTACGAGCGGTACTTC. Its protein product is CAISEPYSYERYF. V is TRBV10-3 and J is TRBJ2-7; no clear D gene. Germline V gives CDR1 ENHRY, CDR2 SYGVKD. The CDR3 is 13 amino acids.

This clone was seen just once. V and J are TRBV4-3 and TRBJ2-7; 14 bases fit TRBD2. Germline assignment: CDR1 LGHNA and CDR2 YSLEER. CDR3 size: 16 residues. J was trimmed by 2 bases and V by 1 base; bases with no gene match: 1. The CDR3 spells CASSQGLAGGPYEQYF. For the CDR3, the DNA is TGCGCCAGCAGCCAAGGACTAGCGGGAGGGCCCTACGAGCAGTACTTC.

The V call is TRBV2, the J call TRBJ1-2; weak D call: TRBD1 (5 bases). The CDR3 totals 13 residues. Trimming removed 8 bases from V and 2 bases from J, with 12 bases in between. Germline V gives CDR1 SNHLY, CDR2 FYNNEI. The CDR3 DNA sequence: TGTGCCAGCTTCCGGGACTCCAACTATGGCTACACCTTC. Its protein product is CASFRDSNYGYTF.

This clone appeared a single time. The rearrangement links TRBV11-3 to TRBJ2-6, with D uncertain. Germline V gene lookup returns CDR1 SGHNT and CDR2 YENEEA. Trimming cost V 5 bases and J 2 bases, with 10 bases left between them. The CDR3 has 15 amino acids. DNA of the CDR3: TGTGCCAGCAGCAATCCAGGCGCTGGGGCCAACGTCCTGACTTTC. It translates to CASSNPGAGANVLTF.

The chain recombines TRBV7-2 with TRBJ1-1; D unclear. Trimming left V 5 bases short and J 4 bases short, with 11 bases between. CDR1 is SGHTA, CDR2 FQGNSA, per germline. This CDR3 has 13 amino acids. The CDR3 loop is CASSASGGTEAFF. The CDR3, as DNA: TGTGCCAGCAGCGCCTCGGGAGGCACTGAAGCTTTCTTT.

V usage is TRBV2 and J usage is TRBJ1-4, with no clear D. This CDR3 comprises 15 residues. Per the germline V gene, CDR1 is SNHLY and CDR2 is FYNNEI. With 6 bases removed from V and 3 bases from J, the gap between germline ends came to 14 bases. CDR3 sequence reads: CASRARTGANEKLFF. The CDR3 DNA is TGTGCCAGCAGAGCAAGGACTGGGGCTAATGAAAAACTGTTTTTT. Full variable domain (missing parts from reference TRBV2 and TRBJ1-4): EPEVTQTPSHQVTQMGQEVILRCVPISNHLYFYWYRQILGQKVEFLVSFYNNEISEKSEIFDDQFSVERPDGSNFTLKIRSTKLEDSAMYFCASRARTGANEKLFFGSGTQLSVL.

The chain uses TRBV27 and TRBJ1-5; TRBD1 might be the D (6 bases). The V and J ends lost 5 bases and 9 bases respectively, with 17 bases between them. The CDR3 is 14 amino acids. Germline lookup yields CDR1 MNHEY and CDR2 SMNVEV (reference sequence). CDR3 bases: TGTGCCAGCAGTCCCCAGGGGTCACAAGGGCCCCAGCATTTT. Translation gives CASSPQGSQGPQHF.

V is TRBV5-1 and J is TRBJ2-7; 7 bases align to TRBD1. Germline V gene data show CDR1 as SGHRS and CDR2 as YFSETQ. This CDR3 has 16 amino acids. Unmatched junction bases numbered 10, after V lost 2 bases and J lost 2 bases. The CDR3 reads CASSFDGQALPYEQYF. The DNA for the CDR3 is TGCGCCAGCAGCTTCGATGGACAGGCGCTCCCCTACGAGCAGTACTTC. The complete variable domain, with remaining parts taken from reference TRBV5-1 and TRBJ2-7, reads KAGVTQTPRYLIKTRGQQVTLSCSPISGHRSVSWYQQTPGQGLQFLFEYFSETQRNKGNFPGRFSGRQFSNSRSEMNVSTLELGDSALYLCASSFDGQALPYEQYFGPGTRLTVT.

The J gene is TRBJ2-2, the V gene TRBV4-3; TRBD2 might be the D (5 bases). Germline V gene sequence: CDR1 LGHNA, CDR2 YSLEER. Trimming stripped 1 base from V and 6 bases from J, with 12 bases between. The CDR3 is 15 amino acids. The CDR3, as DNA: TGCGCCAGCAGCCAAGGTAGCGTCGGGGCCGGGGAGCTGTTTTTT. Protein: CASSQGSVGAGELFF.

The V call is TRBV30, the J call TRBJ2-5; no definite D call. Deletions cut 5 bases from V and 0 bases from J, with 16 bases between. Germline V gene lookup returns CDR1 GTSNPN and CDR2 SVGIG (reference sequence). The length of the CDR3 is 15 residues. The CDR3 region is CAWDSGLRNQETQYF. CDR3 DNA: TGTGCCTGGGATAGTGGTCTCCGAAACCAAGAGACCCAGTACTTC.

This clone was counted only a few times. The chain uses TRBV5-4 and TRBJ2-5; TRBD1 agrees at 9 bases. Losses at the gene ends were 3 bases for V and 1 base for J; bases not matched to a gene: 7. The CDR3 totals 16 residues. Germline V gene lookup returns CDR1 SGHNT and CDR2 YYREEE (reference sequence). The CDR3 sequence is CASSSRDRESQETQYF. DNA for the CDR3: TGTGCCAGCAGCTCCCGGGACAGGGAAAGCCAAGAGACCCAGTACTTC.

The chain joins TRBV7-9 to TRBJ1-4; TRBD1 matches 7 bases. CDR1 SEHNR and CDR2 FQNEAQ come from the germline V gene (reference sequence). This CDR3 spans 15 amino acids. J lost 5 bases, V lost 1 base, and 4 bases had no gene match. CDR3 protein: CASSLGQGQNEKLFF. CDR3 in DNA: TGTGCCAGCAGCTTAGGACAGGGTCAAAATGAAAAACTGTTTTTT. The full variable domain, rest sourced from reference TRBV7-9 and TRBJ1-4, is DTGVSQNPRHKITKRGQNVTFRCDPISEHNRLYWYRQTLGQGPEFLTYFQNEAQLEKSRLLSDRFSAERPKGSFSTLEIQRTEQGDSAMYLCASSLGQGQNEKLFFGSGTQLSVL.